The 22 T cell receptor beta chains listed next were all sequenced from one sample in a study of human T cells and chemical hapten exposure. Time point specified: patch test 1, 2 weeks after DPC sensitization. Treatment denoted: therapeutic diphenylcyclopropenone sensitization with weekly scalp DPC. Each CDR3 protein is one row after TCRdb ran MiXCR on the RACE reads. The sample shows some 170,000 distinct CDR3 sequences, approximately 20% of them seen only once. The material sequenced was whole blood, taken in connection with sensitization to the hapten diphenylcyclopropenone (DPC). Receptors originate from a woman aged 50 to 60 with alopecia areata. Some clones in this sample may be carry-over from other donors' samples.

The CDR3 DNA sequence: TGTGCCAGCAGCTCCGGGGTGTCGTCAGATACGCAGTATTTT. It encodes CASSSGVSSDTQYF. J is TRBJ2-3 and V is TRBV7-6; D possibly corresponds to TRBD2 (5 bases). The CDR3 sequence is 14 residues long. Germline V lookup: CDR1 SGHVS, CDR2 FNYEAQ. Trimming left V 4 bases short and J 4 bases short, with 12 bases between. The full variable domain, its missing parts supplied by reference TRBV7-6 and TRBJ2-3, is GAGVSQSPRYKVTKRGQDVALRCDPISGHVSLYWYRQALGQGPEFLTYFNYEAQQDKSGLPNDRFSAERPEGSISTLTIQRTEQRDSAMYRCASSSGVSSDTQYFGPGTRLTVL.

This clonotype was observed a single time. The chain links TRBV10-3 to TRBJ2-7; D ambiguous. This CDR3 is 11 amino acids long. V gave up 6 bases and J gave up 6 bases, with 9 bases separating them. Germline loops: CDR1 ENHRY, CDR2 SYGVKD. The CDR3 nucleotides read TGTGCCATCAGGGATCCGGGCGAGCAGTACTTC. The encoded protein is CAIRDPGEQYF.

The chain joins TRBV3-1 to TRBJ2-7, with D possibly being TRBD1 or TRBD2 (5 bases each). The CDR3 totals 15 residues. Trimming pared 3 bases from V and 2 bases from J, leaving 14 bases between. CDR1 is LGHDT, CDR2 YNNKEL, per germline (reference sequence). The CDR3 sequence is CASSHRGFGTYEQYF. The CDR3 DNA sequence: TGTGCCAGCAGCCATCGGGGCTTCGGAACCTACGAGCAGTACTTC.

The CDR3 region is CSARFAGQGVYEQYF. CDR3 nucleotide sequence: TGCAGTGCTAGATTTGCGGGACAGGGGGTTTACGAGCAGTACTTC. The chain couples TRBV20-1 to TRBJ2-7, with TRBD1 matching over 11 bases. The CDR3 consists of 15 residues. V gave up 2 bases and J gave up 4 bases; unmatched junction bases: 7. CDR1 is DFQATT and CDR2 is SNEGSKA in the germline V gene (reference sequence).

This clonotype was picked up a small number of times. The genes are TRBV5-1 and TRBJ1-5; D remains unclear. The V gene lost 0 bases and the J gene lost 16 bases, with 26 bases spanning the gap. CDR1 is SGHRS, CDR2 YFSETQ, per germline. The CDR3 is 16 amino acids. CDR3 loop: CASSLGTYSQRYAGHF. The CDR3 DNA is TGCGCCAGCAGCTTGGGGACCTACTCGCAACGCTACGCTGGTCATTTT. Combining the CDR3 with reference TRBV5-1 and TRBJ1-5 gives the whole variable domain KAGVTQTPRYLIKTRGQQVTLSCSPISGHRSVSWYQQTPGQGLQFLFEYFSETQRNKGNFPGRFSGRQFSNSRSEMNVSTLELGDSALYLCASSLGTYSQRYAGHFGDGTRLSIL.

The chain recombines TRBV12-3 or TRBV12-4 with TRBJ1-1; no clear D gene. The CDR3 length is 14 residues. The V and J ends lost 3 bases and 1 base respectively, with 9 bases between them. This chain's CDR3 is CASSFILRNTEAFF. The CDR3 coding sequence is TGTGCCAGCAGTTTTATTCTGAGGAACACTGAAGCTTTCTTT.

Judged by abundance, this clonotype is medium-sized. This chain links TRBV2 with TRBJ2-3; D tentatively reads TRBD1 or TRBD2 (5 bases each). Trimming cost V 5 bases and J 8 bases, with 8 bases left between them. The germline gives CDR1 SNHLY, CDR2 FYNNEI. The CDR3 has 11 residues. CDR3 in amino acids: CASSSGSTQYF. CDR3 bases: TGTGCCAGCAGTTCAGGGAGTACGCAGTATTTT.

This clonotype was seen a handful of times. At one boundary the junction diverges from the germline segment, which might be a read error. The chain uses TRBV27 and TRBJ2-7; either TRBD1 or TRBD2 may supply D (5 bases each). Germline CDR1 is MNHEY and CDR2 is SMNVEV (reference sequence). The CDR3 contains 14 residues. CDR3 in DNA: TGTGCCAGCAGGAGCCTTGGAGACTCCGGGACCTCTTCCTTC. Amino acids: CASRSLGDSGTSSF.

This clonotype occurred many times. An end of the junction does not agree with germline; a read error may underlie this. V gene TRBV5-1 combines with J gene TRBJ2-6; D ambiguous. The CDR3 totals 15 residues. Germline V gene sequence: CDR1 SGHRS, CDR2 YFSETQ. CDR3 in DNA: TGTGCCAGCAGCCTGGGGTCCTCTGGGGCCAACGTCCTGACTTTC. Protein product: CASSLGSSGANVLTF.

The chain links TRBV6-5 to TRBJ2-1, with 8 bases aligning to TRBD2. Per germline, CDR1 MNHEY and CDR2 SVGAGI. The CDR3 runs to 16 residues. J gave up 5 bases and V 6 bases, and 12 bases lay outside the gene matches. CDR3 sequence reads: CASSLSGRSRDNEQFF. In DNA form, the CDR3 reads TGTGCCAGCAGCCTAAGCGGGAGAAGTCGGGACAATGAGCAGTTCTTC.

This clonotype was observed a few times. V usage is TRBV20-1 and J usage is TRBJ2-2; D is uncertain. The CDR3 is made up of 15 amino acids. Germline CDR1 DFQATT, CDR2 SNEGSKA (reference sequence). The ends were cut back, 0 bases at V and 5 bases at J, with 13 bases in the middle. Here the CDR3 DNA reads TGCAGTGCTAGAGATCAGAGCCTCGGGACCGGGGAGCTGTTTTTT. This sequence encodes CSARDQSLGTGELFF.

This clonotype was detected only a few times. The V gene is TRBV25-1, the J gene TRBJ1-1, with D perhaps TRBD1 (6 bases). Germline V gives CDR1 MGHDK, CDR2 SYGVNS. The CDR3 extends over 15 amino acids. V was shortened by 5 bases and J by 3 bases, with 16 bases between the two germline ends. In nucleotides, the CDR3 is TGTGCCAGCAGTTTGAGGGGGGTGCTCCACACTGAAGCTTTCTTT. Protein product: CASSLRGVLHTEAFF.

J is TRBJ1-3 and V is TRBV7-2; possibly TRBD1 for D (5 bases). CDR3 length: 17 amino acids. Germline CDR1 reads SGHTA; CDR2 reads FQGNSA. Trimming took off 5 bases at V and 0 bases at J, with 17 bases between the two ends. The chain's CDR3 is CASSTQTEGNSGNTIYF. Here the CDR3 DNA reads TGTGCCAGCAGCACCCAGACAGAGGGGAACTCTGGAAACACCATATATTTT.

There are a few counts of this clonotype. The chain has TRBV20-1 and TRBJ2-5, with D unresolved. Germline lookup yields CDR1 DFQATT and CDR2 SNEGSKA (reference sequence). With 4 bases removed from V and 5 bases from J, the gap between germline ends came to 8 bases. The CDR3 contains 11 residues. CDR3 in amino acids: CSATAVETQYF. The CDR3 DNA reads TGCAGTGCTACCGCCGTGGAGACCCAGTACTTC.

This chain links TRBV2 with TRBJ1-2; D is undetermined. CDR1 and CDR2 (germline): SNHLY, FYNNEI. With 5 bases removed from V and 4 bases from J, the gap between germline ends came to 14 bases. This CDR3 spans 14 amino acids. Here the CDR3 reads CASSIINYSYGYTF. In DNA form, the CDR3 reads TGTGCCAGCAGTATAATCAACTACTCCTATGGCTACACCTTC.

The V gene is TRBV3-1, the J gene TRBJ2-3; the D gene is possibly TRBD2 (6 bases). V was clipped by 5 bases and J by 9 bases, with 15 bases between them. The CDR3 loop spans 13 amino acids. Germline V CDR1 and CDR2: LGHDT, YNNKEL (reference sequence). The CDR3 is CASSRGTPPTQYF. The CDR3 region has the DNA TGTGCCAGCAGCAGAGGGACTCCGCCGACGCAGTATTTT.

J is TRBJ2-7 and V is TRBV29-1; 8 bases match TRBD1. V dropped 6 bases and J dropped 6; count of bases not matched to a gene: 10. CDR3 length: 13 amino acids. Germline V CDR1 and CDR2: SQVTM, ANQGSEA. This chain's CDR3 is CSVRTGMDGEQYF. The CDR3 nucleotides are TGCAGCGTCCGGACAGGGATGGACGGCGAGCAGTACTTC.

This clonotype was recorded at least ten times. V is TRBV3-1 and J is TRBJ1-2; D gene uncertain. The CDR3 covers 15 residues. The V end lost 0 bases, the J end lost 2 bases, and 10 bases lay between the germline ends. Germline values: CDR1 LGHDT, CDR2 YNNKEL (reference sequence). CDR3 residues: CASSQDRRGNYGYTF. For the CDR3, the DNA is TGTGCCAGCAGCCAAGATCGCAGAGGAAACTATGGCTACACCTTC.

This clonotype occurred a few times. The V call is TRBV5-1, the J call TRBJ1-1, with D hard to call. Germline CDR1 SGHRS, CDR2 YFSETQ. This CDR3 is built from 14 residues. V was pared by 1 base and J by 7 bases, with 14 bases between. Here the CDR3 reads CASSLLFSGGEAFF. For the CDR3, the DNA is TGCGCCAGCAGCTTGTTATTTTCGGGTGGTGAAGCTTTCTTT. Full variable domain (outside the CDR3, taken from reference TRBV5-1 and TRBJ1-1): KAGVTQTPRYLIKTRGQQVTLSCSPISGHRSVSWYQQTPGQGLQFLFEYFSETQRNKGNFPGRFSGRQFSNSRSEMNVSTLELGDSALYLCASSLLFSGGEAFFGQGTRLTVV.

This clonotype was found a few times. V gene TRBV7-9 combines with J gene TRBJ2-5; D unresolved. The CDR3 extends over 15 amino acids. In germline, CDR1 is SEHNR, CDR2 FQNEAQ (reference sequence). Trimming cost V 4 bases and J 1 base, with 13 bases left between them. CDR3 nucleotide sequence: TGTGCCAGCAGCTCCGGACCCTCCTCCCAAGAGACCCAGTACTTC. Translating it yields CASSSGPSSQETQYF.

This clonotype was counted ten times or more. J is TRBJ2-7 and V is TRBV25-1; TRBD2 matches at 7 bases. There are 15 residues in the CDR3. Trimming cost V 4 bases and J 1 base; bases outside gene matches: 7. CDR1 is MGHDK and CDR2 is SYGVNS in the germline V gene. CDR3 DNA sequence: TGTGCCAGCAGTGTGAGTAGCGGGTCATCCTACGAGCAGTACTTC. Translating it yields CASSVSSGSSYEQYF.

The V gene is TRBV5-1, the J gene TRBJ2-6; D is possibly TRBD1 (5 bases). This CDR3 has 19 amino acids. Germline loops: CDR1 SGHRS, CDR2 YFSETQ. Trimming took 4 bases from V and 4 from J, leaving 24 bases between them. CDR3 sequence (DNA): TGCGCCAGCAGCCTGGGATCAAGGGGTAATCTTCCCGGGGCCAACGTCCTGACTTTC. Its protein is CASSLGSRGNLPGANVLTF. The full variable domain, with the rest looked up from reference TRBV5-1 and TRBJ2-6, is KAGVTQTPRYLIKTRGQQVTLSCSPISGHRSVSWYQQTPGQGLQFLFEYFSETQRNKGNFPGRFSGRQFSNSRSEMNVSTLELGDSALYLCASSLGSRGNLPGANVLTFGAGSRLTVL.